Only a few counts were recorded for the clone carrying this TCR beta chain. These data are taken from a study of cytomegalovirus exposure and HLA in healthy donors. 60 Vbeta and 13 Jbeta primers were used in PCR. Profiled with immunoSEQ multiplex PCR; TCRdb holds only in-frame clones, not every one. In the table there are 100,000 to 150,000 clones, 74% of which are singletons. Trimming at V came to 0 bases and at J to 1 base, leaving 4 bases not matched to a gene. This CDR3 is built from 16 residues. Germline values: CDR1 SGHRS, CDR2 YFSETQ. The sequenced material came from PBMCs. This chain uses TRBV5-1 with TRBJ2-5; 9 nucleotides agree with TRBD2. The sequence was collected from a woman between 45 and 65 years old in good health and CMV-seropositive. The CDR3 bases are TGCGCCAGCAGCTTGGGTCCAGCGGGAGGCCAAGAGACCCAGTACTTC. It codes for CASSLGPAGGQETQYF.